The T cell receptor (beta chain) under discussion was sequenced for a study of cytomegalovirus exposure and HLA in healthy donors (dated by TCRdb to about 2017). About the full investigation: An earlier analysis of around 600 of the donors reported about 250 Gb of sequence data and more than 90 million unique TCR beta sequences from about 179 million T cells. The aim of the study was to test whether cataloging public T cell receptors could identify signatures of past pathogen exposure. Five DR-DQ haplotypes were handled as single units for association and clustering, since linkage in the cohort was strong. In a later analysis, previously published TCR beta repertoires from more than 500 donors were re-analyzed and high-resolution HLA genotyping was added so that TCR occurrence patterns could be studied. Typing coverage differed by locus: A, B, C, DRB1 and DQB1 were typed in about 629-640 donors, DQA1 in 500 to 550, DPA1 in 600 to 610, and DPB1 in approximately 450. Donor age, sex, ethnicity and CMV serostatus were compiled together with the repertoire data. The study combined high-throughput TCR immunosequencing, statistical association of individual TCRs with disease status, and machine learning to predict cytomegalovirus infection status. All discovery cohort repertoires had been generated on a single sequencing platform. The study used immunosequencing to profile the T cell repertoires of around 600 subjects and linked those repertoires to cytomegalovirus serostatus. Across under 500 genotyped donors of the cohort, an average of roughly 200,000 unique TCR beta nucleotide sequences per donor were sequenced, and roughly a sixth of those sequences were non-productive. An earlier analysis of 500 to 650 of the donors applied high-throughput TCR beta sequencing to assess whether each TCR beta V gene segment acted as functional or pseudogenic. An early release that covered about 640 HLA-typed donors contained 300 to 350 gigabases of sequencing data and tens of millions of unique TCR sequences. Among the roughly 380 genotyped donors, around 79% belonged to the genetic ancestry cluster associated with self-reported Caucasian donors. In the later analysis, no new phenotypic data were used to find candidate immune exposures; instead, reliance was placed on TCR beta sequences and their occurrence across donors. A later genetic analysis took genome-wide SNP genotypes for about 55% of the 666 donors and used that subset as a discovery cohort. HLA typing included class I and class II loci at four-digit resolution. In addition to the first cohort of 666 subjects, a separate validation cohort of 130 or so different subjects was used. Paper-wide results and their limitations: Some IMGT-functional V segments, including TRBV6-2 and TRBV6-3, could not be told apart with the 87-base-pair reads, so those segments were excluded. A later analysis found that TCR association rates varied across HLA loci, with DRB1 alleles showing the most associated TCRs and HLA-C alleles the fewest. It was suggested by the authors that the approach could potentially be generalized to other disease states and immunological phenotypes. In a later genetic analysis, fewer N-insertions in productive TCRs were reported among donors in an Asian-associated ancestry cluster than the 666-donor mean. In vitro tests confirmed that a few of the cytomegalovirus-associated TCR beta chains recognize cytomegalovirus antigens. Assigning TCR associations to individual alleles was difficult when HLA alleles, especially DR and DQ, strongly co-occurred. For the cohort, immune exposure information was limited to CMV serostatus. The study gave a list of 150 to 200 TCR beta chains associated with cytomegalovirus. A later analysis reported that several top co-occurrence clusters appeared linked to parvovirus B19, influenza, CMV and Epstein-Barr virus. In a later analysis, HLA-associated TCR beta chains showed more clonal expansion and lower generation probabilities than non-associated chains that were equally common. Linkage disequilibrium might explain the correlated functional status among segregating V segments, but an unknown experimental factor could not be ruled out. A further reported finding was that TCR beta sequences accurately predicted the HLA-A and HLA-B alleles for most subjects in the first cohort. A cluster of highly shared sequence variants was judged likely to be a technical artifact of the sequencing pipeline. At a false discovery rate of 0.05, a later analysis linked 15,000 to 20,000 TCR beta sequences to specific HLA alleles. A later analysis found that most CMV-associated TCR beta chains appeared HLA-restricted, with HLA associations seemingly driven largely by CMV exposure. An association between a missense DCLRE1C variant and V-gene and J-gene trimming of TCR beta chains was found in a later genetic analysis and replicated in an independent cohort. Because some donors lacked HLA typing at each locus, the association tests relied only on the typed subset. The presence/absence analyses assumed that sequencing depth was roughly uniform across donors, and that assumption may not be true. Around 16 rarely observed V segments, including chromosome 9 orphons, were excluded from the earlier analysis of several hundred of the donors because counts were too low. Cytomegalovirus status was reported to be diagnosed by the classifier with high specificity and sensitivity in both the original and validation cohorts. An earlier analysis of some 590 of the donors showed that most TCR beta V segments appeared in productive rearrangements either about 87% or about 30% of the time, which broadly matched IMGT annotations. Most TCR sequences were observed very rarely across donors, whereas some public TCRs were present in many individuals. The cohort was sequenced for TCR beta chains only, and without alpha or paired-chain data the features that could be detected were limited.

In total, approximately 690 healthy bone marrow donors made up the cohort. All cohort members were sampled while nominally healthy, although unrecorded immune exposures were likely present. The donor was CMV seronegative and belonged to the group of over 300 seronegative cohort members. Each donor provided a peripheral blood sample, and peripheral blood mononuclear cells were used for TCR beta sequencing. Genomic DNA extraction from the blood cell samples was performed with the Qiagen DNeasy Blood Extraction Kit. The library was produced with the immunoSEQ multiplex PCR assay. For the multiplex PCR, a mixture combining 60 forward primers for TCR Vbeta segments and 13 reverse primers for TCR Jbeta segments was used. Amplification of the CDR3 region of rearranged TCR beta genes was performed with a multiplex PCR assay on genomic DNA. Amplified TCR beta libraries were sequenced as 87-base-pair reads on the Illumina HiSeq System. The study's processing was this. Across the 666 repertoires, a later analysis counted approximately 75 million unique TCR beta chains, roughly 11 million of which were shared by at least two donors. To remove PCR and sequencing errors, raw reads were error-corrected and collapsed into unique sequences using a nearest-neighbor algorithm that merged closely related sequences. Alignment of CDR3 sequences to IMGT reference sequences was used to assign V, D and J gene segments. Each retained sequence needed at least a six-nucleotide match to both a V gene segment and a J gene segment. A rearrangement was called productive if the CDR3 had no stop codons and remained in frame with V and J, and every other rearrangement was called non-productive. Following IMGT convention, CDR3 was defined as the stretch from the second conserved V-encoded cysteine to the conserved J-encoded phenylalanine. Sequences without an unambiguous match to a single V gene segment were excluded from the earlier analysis of about 630 of the donors. In an earlier analysis of a few hundred of the donors, V segments were called functional above 56.7% productive rearrangements and were called segregating when the between-donor standard deviation exceeded 5%. A statistical classification framework was built to diagnose cytomegalovirus status from the catalog of TCR beta chain sequences. V and J gene assignment, in a later analysis, came from comparing TCR nucleotide sequences with IMGT/GENE-DB human TR gene sequences. A later analysis assigned CDR3 sequences and most-parsimonious VDJ recombination scenarios with the TCRdist pipeline. In a later analysis, each TCR beta chain was defined by its CDR3 amino acid sequence together with its V-gene family, and reads lacking a unique V-gene family were excluded. A later analysis removed 550 to 650 highly shared, low-generation-probability nucleotide sequences to deal with suspected cross-contamination and a sequencing artifact. In a later analysis, a clonal expansion index was calculated for each public chain from normalized within-repertoire ranks of inferred template counts. A later analysis computed generation probabilities with a VDJ recombination model fitted to out-of-frame rearrangements, and checked the results against IGoR. In a later analysis, hypergeometric tests were used to score TCR-TCR, TCR-HLA and TCR-CMV co-occurrence, with a repertoire-size bias correction applied to TCR pairs. To estimate false discovery rates, a later analysis permuted the HLA or CMV assignments 20 times. In a later analysis, co-occurring TCRs were grouped with DBSCAN, and TCRdist sequence similarity was added when clustering was performed within HLA-allele-positive subsets. Repertoires with fewer than 30,000 or more than 120,000 public chains, plus five repertoires with anomalous nucleotide sharing, were excluded from co-occurrence clustering. Drawn from immuneACCESS, this table holds only the in-frame rearrangements with V and J called that TCRdb kept. Clones are partly lost; checked studies trace under half to an unresolved V gene and leave the rest unexplained. V and J calls and clone size are those listed in that table; D and trimming were worked out from the DNA. This sample has a few hundred thousand clones in its table, and 70% to 80% of those were observed once. Around a sixth of the sample comes from the top ten.

CDR1 SGHDT and CDR2 YYEEEE were looked up in the germline V gene. The CDR3 contains 14 residues, cysteine and phenylalanine counted. Only CDR3 DNA is held: 42 bases, read in frame from base 1. V is trimmed back by 4 bases and J by 6 bases, and the junction contains 10 bases that no gene match accounts for. This clone has only a few counts. This clone's antigen is unknown. No base quality information exists; no much larger clone differs at one position. Sequenced input: PBMCs. The chain employs TRBV5-6 and TRBJ2-7, with 7 bases matching TRBD1. The sequence was obtained from a man aged 35-49 years in good health and CMV-seronegative. The DNA is TGTGCCAGCAGCCCGACAGGGACCCTTAGCGAGCAGTACTTC. It codes for CASSPTGTLSEQYF.